Below are 23 T cell receptor beta chains sequenced from a single sample in a study of OX40 agonist ivuxolimab in advanced cancers. The data were produced by immunoSEQ multiplex PCR, yet TCRdb's version contains in-frame clones alone and is incomplete. The data contain about 82,000 clones, 80% to 95% of them singletons. Sample: CD4+ or CD8+ T cells sorted from blood, taken in a trial of the OX40 agonist ivuxolimab. The receptors were gathered from an adult with an advanced solid tumor such as melanoma, head and neck, liver or kidney cancer.

This clone came up once. V usage is TRBV10-3 and J usage is TRBJ2-1; D is unresolved. The CDR3 totals 14 residues. Germline CDR1 and CDR2: ENHRY and SYGVKD. The V and J ends lost 7 bases and 6 bases respectively, with 16 bases between them. This chain's CDR3 is CAITTDGSSNEQFF. The CDR3 DNA follows: TGTGCCATCACAACCGACGGAAGCTCCAATGAGCAGTTCTTC.

CDR3 region: CASSITYDTEAFF. The CDR3 nucleotides are TGTGCCAGTAGTATTACCTACGATACTGAAGCTTTCTTT. The chain links TRBV19 to TRBJ1-1; no reliable D call. The germline V gene encodes CDR1 LNHDA and CDR2 SQIVND (reference sequence). This CDR3 has 13 residues. Trimming removed 3 bases from V and 5 bases from J, with 10 bases in between.

The chain carries TRBV18 and TRBJ1-1, with D possibly matching TRBD1 (5 bases). The germline V gene has CDR1 KGHSH and CDR2 LQKENI. Trimming cost V 4 bases and J 1 base, with 10 bases left between them. CDR3 length equals 14 residues. DNA of the CDR3: TGTGCCAGCTCACGGGACGGACCGAACACTGAAGCTTTCTTT. This encodes CASSRDGPNTEAFF.

In its sample, this clone was seen once. The rearrangement joins TRBV28 to TRBJ1-1; no clear D gene. Germline loops: CDR1 MDHEN, CDR2 SYDVKM. Trimming removed 1 base from V and 8 bases from J, with 8 bases in between. This CDR3 is built from 12 residues. CDR3 nucleotides: TGTGCCAGCAGTTTATATAGGGCAGAAGCTTTCTTT. Translating it yields CASSLYRAEAFF.

The V call is TRBV9, the J call TRBJ1-2, with 9 bases fitting TRBD1. The CDR3 has 17 amino acids. Germline loops: CDR1 SGDLS, CDR2 YYNGEE. V dropped 4 bases and J dropped 2; count of bases not matched to a gene: 12. The CDR3 here is CASSSSGQGRSNYGYTF. The CDR3 region has the DNA TGTGCCAGCAGCTCATCCGGACAGGGGCGGTCGAACTATGGCTACACCTTC.

The rearrangement links TRBV18 to TRBJ2-1, with D perhaps matching TRBD1 or TRBD2 (5 bases each). CDR1 and CDR2 (germline): KGHSH, LQKENI. V dropped 0 bases and J dropped 4 bases, with 10 bases sitting between them. There are 15 residues in the CDR3. DNA of the CDR3: TGTGCCAGCTCACCACCTGGGACGGCTTACAATGAGCAGTTCTTC. Protein product: CASSPPGTAYNEQFF.

CDR3 amino acids: CASSAILGGEQYF. CDR3 coding DNA: TGTGCCAGCAGCGCGATTTTAGGGGGGGAGCAGTACTTC. The chain links TRBV7-9 to TRBJ2-7, with D possibly being TRBD1 or TRBD2 (6 bases each). Germline loops: CDR1 SEHNR, CDR2 FQNEAQ (reference sequence). CDR3 length: 13 residues. The V gene lost 5 bases and the J gene lost 7 bases, with 15 bases spanning the gap.

This chain links TRBV15 with TRBJ2-5, with D unresolved. Germline V CDR1 and CDR2: LNHNV, YYDKDF (reference sequence). The germline V and J ends were trimmed by 0 bases and 2 bases, with 4 bases remaining between them. The CDR3 runs 13 residues. CDR3 nucleotides: TGTGCCACCAGCAGAGAAACTCAAGAGACCCAGTACTTC. Translation: CATSRETQETQYF.

This clone was seen just once. One end of the junction fails to match germline, which may point to a read error. The sample contains more than one DNA sequence encoding this CDR3. The chain is built from TRBV6-5 and TRBJ1-2; D gene uncertain. Germline CDR1 reads MNHEY; CDR2 reads SVGAGI. The CDR3 loop spans 13 amino acids. The CDR3 spells CASRSAGDYGYTF. The DNA of the CDR3 is TGTGCCAGCCGCTCCGCGGGAGACTACGGCTACACCTTC.

This chain connects TRBV7-3 to TRBJ2-1, with 9 nucleotides matching TRBD1. CDR3 length: 15 residues. Per germline, CDR1 SGHTA and CDR2 FQGTGA. The junction had 9 bases not matched to a gene; V was cut back by 4 bases and J by 8 bases. The CDR3 DNA reads as TGTGCCAGCAGCTCTAGACAGGGGGGAGTCGATGAGCAGTTCTTC. Translating gives CASSSRQGGVDEQFF.

The chain employs TRBV7-9 and TRBJ2-5, with a tentative D call TRBD1 (5 bases). The V gene lost 3 bases and the J gene lost 1 base, with 9 bases spanning the gap. The CDR3 consists of 14 residues. CDR1 SEHNR and CDR2 FQNEAQ come from the germline V gene (reference sequence). CDR3 protein: CASSFYRTQETQYF. The CDR3 DNA sequence: TGTGCCAGCAGCTTCTACAGGACCCAAGAGACCCAGTACTTC.

Points on this clone: The same CDR3 also results from other DNA sequences found in this sample. V is TRBV18 and J is TRBJ2-5; D is undetermined. The CDR3 is made up of 11 amino acids. Germline V gene sequence: CDR1 KGHSH, CDR2 LQKENI. V lost 5 bases, J lost 3 bases, and 4 bases lay in between. The CDR3 here is CASSREETQYF. The CDR3, as DNA: TGTGCCAGCTCAAGAGAAGAGACCCAGTACTTC.

The V call is TRBV5-5, the J call TRBJ1-2; 7 bases match TRBD1. Germline CDR1 is SGHKS and CDR2 is YYEKEE (reference sequence). The J segment lost 8 bases and the V segment lost 5 bases, leaving 9 bases of the junction unmatched. There are 13 residues in the CDR3. Here the CDR3 reads CASRKTGEDGYTF. As DNA, the CDR3 is TGTGCCAGCAGAAAAACAGGGGAGGACGGCTACACCTTC.

This sequence joins TRBV11-3 and TRBJ1-3; tentative D call: TRBD1 (6 bases). This CDR3 region has 14 residues. The V gene's germline CDR1 is SGHNT and CDR2 YENEEA. V was trimmed by 2 bases and J by 3 bases, leaving 8 bases between them. In DNA form, the CDR3 reads TGTGCCAGCAGCTTAACACAGGGTGGAAACACCATATATTTT. Its translation is CASSLTQGGNTIYF. Full variable domain (remainder filled in from reference TRBV11-3 and TRBJ1-3): EAGVVQSPRYKIIEKKQPVAFWCNPISGHNTLYWYLQNLGQGPELLIRYENEEAVDDSQLPKDRFSAERLKGVDSTLKIQPAELGDSAVYLCASSLTQGGNTIYFGEGSWLTVV.

The chain couples TRBV5-4 to TRBJ2-5, with D possibly TRBD1 on 5 matching bases. V was shortened by 1 base and J by 0 bases, with 10 bases between the two germline ends. Germline assignment: CDR1 SGHNT and CDR2 YYREEE (reference sequence). The CDR3 has 15 residues. The CDR3 bases are TGTGCCAGCAGCTTGCAGACAGTGTACCAAGAGACCCAGTACTTC. This encodes CASSLQTVYQETQYF.

CDR3 sequence: CSATHVSSYNEQFF. CDR3 DNA sequence: TGCAGCGCTACTCATGTTAGCTCCTACAATGAGCAGTTCTTC. This sequence joins TRBV29-1 and TRBJ2-1; no clear D. The germline V gene has CDR1 SQVTM and CDR2 ANQGSEA. This CDR3 comprises 14 residues. With 7 bases removed from V and 0 bases from J, the gap between germline ends came to 13 bases.

As to this clone: The junction does not match germline at one end; this may be a read error. This chain uses TRBV18 with TRBJ2-3, with D possibly being TRBD1 (5 bases). The CDR3 has 12 residues. Germline CDR1 KGHSH, CDR2 LQKENI. For the CDR3, the DNA is TGTGCCAGCTCACCTAACACAGGTACGCAGTATTTT. Amino acids: CASSPNTGTQYF.

The chain recombines TRBV30 with TRBJ1-1; D perhaps matches TRBD1 (5 bases). This CDR3 is built from 12 residues. Germline V lookup: CDR1 GTSNPN, CDR2 SVGIG (reference sequence). Trimming took 2 bases from V and 5 from J, leaving 9 bases between them. DNA for the CDR3: TGTGCCTGGAGTCAGGGAGTGACTGAAGCTTTCTTT. This gives the protein CAWSQGVTEAFF.

The rearrangement uses TRBV7-3 and TRBJ2-1; TRBD2 matches 13 bases. The V and J ends lost 0 bases and 7 bases, in that order; junction bases with no gene match: 6. The CDR3 is 17 residues long. Looked up from germline, CDR1 is SGHTA and CDR2 is FQGTGA. The CDR3 region is CASSLTVGLAGVNEQFF. The CDR3 region has the DNA TGTGCCAGCAGCTTAACGGTCGGACTAGCGGGAGTTAATGAGCAGTTCTTC. Complete variable domain (other parts from reference TRBV7-3 and TRBJ2-1): GAGVSQTPSNKVTEKGKYVELRCDPISGHTALYWYRQSLGQGPEFLIYFQGTGAADDSGLPNDRFFAVRPEGSVSTLKIQRTERGDSAVYLCASSLTVGLAGVNEQFFGPGTRLTVL.

The J gene is TRBJ2-7, the V gene TRBV5-1; TRBD2 aligns across 11 bases. Trimming took 1 base from V and 5 from J; bases not matched to a gene: 2. Germline loops: CDR1 SGHRS, CDR2 YFSETQ. CDR3 size: 14 residues. The CDR3 loop reads CASSLTSGSHEQYF. The CDR3 bases are TGCGCCAGCAGCTTGACTAGCGGGAGTCACGAGCAGTACTTC.

The chain couples TRBV5-1 to TRBJ2-1; tentatively, D is TRBD1 or TRBD2 (5 bases each). This CDR3 has 15 residues. Germline CDR1 is SGHRS and CDR2 is YFSETQ. Trimming cost V 1 base and J 7 bases, with 15 bases left between them. For the CDR3, the DNA is TGCGCCAGCAGCTTGTTGTCTACCGGGGCTAATGAGCAGTTCTTC. This gives the protein CASSLLSTGANEQFF.

Comments on this clone: This sample also contains other DNA sequences that code for the same CDR3. The chain links TRBV5-1 to TRBJ1-2, with 8 bases matching TRBD1. V trimming: 4 bases; J trimming: 4 bases; junction bases outside the gene matches: 3. Germline V gene lookup returns CDR1 SGHRS and CDR2 YFSETQ. This CDR3 spans 13 amino acids. For the CDR3, the DNA is TGCGCCAGCAGCCCAGGACAGGGCTATGGCTACACCTTC. Encoded protein: CASSPGQGYGYTF.

Written as DNA, the CDR3 is TGTGCCAGCAGTGCATCTAGCGGGGGGTACTACAATGAGCAGTTCTTC. Protein sequence: CASSASSGGYYNEQFF. The chain uses TRBV6-1 and TRBJ2-1; TRBD2 matches 11 bases. The ends lost 4 bases at V and 3 bases at J; junction bases unmatched: 5. The V gene's germline CDR1 is MNHNS and CDR2 SASEGT. The CDR3 extends over 16 amino acids.